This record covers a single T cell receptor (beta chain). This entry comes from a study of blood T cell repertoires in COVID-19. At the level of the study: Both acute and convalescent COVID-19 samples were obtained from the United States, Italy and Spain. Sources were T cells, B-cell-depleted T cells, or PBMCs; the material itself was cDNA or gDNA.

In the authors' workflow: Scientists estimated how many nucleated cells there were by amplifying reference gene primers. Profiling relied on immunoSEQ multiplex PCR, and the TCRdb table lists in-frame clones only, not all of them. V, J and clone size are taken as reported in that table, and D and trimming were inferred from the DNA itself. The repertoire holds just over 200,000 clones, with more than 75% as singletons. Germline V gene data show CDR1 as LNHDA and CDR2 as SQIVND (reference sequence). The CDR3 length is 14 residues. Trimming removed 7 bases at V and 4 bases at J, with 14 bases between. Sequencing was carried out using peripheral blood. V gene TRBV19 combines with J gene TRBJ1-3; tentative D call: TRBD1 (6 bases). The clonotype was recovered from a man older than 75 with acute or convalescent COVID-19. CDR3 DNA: TGTGCCAGTATCGAGGGGGTATTCGGAAACACCATATATTTT. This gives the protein CASIEGVFGNTIYF.